The clone carrying this T cell receptor beta chain is medium-sized by share. Its matching antigen is unknown. This record belongs to a study of somatic mutations in cytotoxic T cells in rheumatoid arthritis. Turning to the study itself: Some V beta antibody-stained T-cell populations were flow-sorted at nearly 100% purity, including V beta1+ cells sequenced for TCRB.

Profiling relied on immunoSEQ multiplex PCR, and the TCRdb table lists in-frame clones only, not all of them. The sample yields thousands of clones, about 80% seen once. Germline V CDR1 and CDR2: MGHRA, YSYEKL. The length of the CDR3 is 16 residues. Trimming pared 1 base from V and 6 bases from J, leaving 18 bases between. Regarding the study as a whole: With age, CD8+ clonality increased in rheumatoid arthritis patients, whereas no such increase appeared in healthy controls. For CD8+ T-cell clonality, rheumatoid arthritis patients and age-matched healthy controls did not differ significantly.

The sequence came from a man aged 40-49 years with rheumatoid arthritis. The input for sequencing was CD8+ T cells sorted from blood, taken at a follow-up visit. The J gene is TRBJ1-1, the V gene TRBV4-1; D uncertain. The chain's CDR3 is CASSQVPPPGLSEAFF. DNA for the CDR3: TGCGCCAGCAGCCAAGTCCCACCCCCGGGGTTGTCTGAAGCTTTCTTT.